This T cell receptor beta chain was observed in a study of blood T cell repertoires in COVID-19. This CDR3 region has 13 residues. The V gene's germline CDR1 is SGDLS and CDR2 YYNGEE. The V gene lost 2 bases and the J gene lost 6 bases, with 11 bases spanning the gap. The table came from immunoSEQ multiplex PCR; TCRdb's copy has only in-frame clones and leaves some out. The repertoire holds 300,000 to 400,000 clones, with around 87% as singletons. This sequence originates from a man in his fifties or sixties with active or convalescent COVID-19. Source material: peripheral blood. The J gene is TRBJ1-2, the V gene TRBV9; D possibly corresponds to TRBD1 (6 bases). In DNA form, the CDR3 reads TGTGCCAGCAGCGTGGGCAGGGGAGATGGCTACACCTTC. Encoded protein: CASSVGRGDGYTF.